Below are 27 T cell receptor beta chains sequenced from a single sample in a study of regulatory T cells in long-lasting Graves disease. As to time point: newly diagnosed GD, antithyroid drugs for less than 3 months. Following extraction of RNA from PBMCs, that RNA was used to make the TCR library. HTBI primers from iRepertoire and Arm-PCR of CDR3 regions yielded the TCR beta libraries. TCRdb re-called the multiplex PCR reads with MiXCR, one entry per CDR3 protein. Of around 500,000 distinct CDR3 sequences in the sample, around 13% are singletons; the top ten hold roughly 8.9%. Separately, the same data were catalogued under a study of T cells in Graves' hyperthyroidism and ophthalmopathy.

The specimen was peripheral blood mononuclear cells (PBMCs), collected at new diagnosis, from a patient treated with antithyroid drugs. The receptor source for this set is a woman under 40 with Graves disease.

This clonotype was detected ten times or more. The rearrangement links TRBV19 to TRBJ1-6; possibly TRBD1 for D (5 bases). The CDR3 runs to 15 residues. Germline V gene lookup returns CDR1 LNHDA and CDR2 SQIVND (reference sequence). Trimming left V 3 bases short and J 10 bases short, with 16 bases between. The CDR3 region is CASSIRFGGPSPLHF. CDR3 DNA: TGTGCCAGTAGTATTCGGTTTGGGGGTCCGTCACCCCTCCACTTT.

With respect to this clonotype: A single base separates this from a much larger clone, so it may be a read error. The CDR3 DNA is TGTGCCTGCACCGACCGGTGGGGAGAAGGGATCGGCTACAATGAGCAGTTCTTC. Translation: CACTDRWGEGIGYNEQFF. The V gene is TRBV6-1, the J gene TRBJ2-1; perhaps TRBD2 as D (5 bases). The germline V and J ends were trimmed by 11 bases and 3 bases, with 29 bases remaining between them. Germline V CDR1 and CDR2: MNHNS, SASEGT. The CDR3 spans 18 residues.

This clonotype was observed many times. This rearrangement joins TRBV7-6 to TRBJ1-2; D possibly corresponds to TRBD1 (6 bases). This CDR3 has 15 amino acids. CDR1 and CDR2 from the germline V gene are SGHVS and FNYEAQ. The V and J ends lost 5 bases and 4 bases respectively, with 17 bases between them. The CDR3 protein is CASSPEGGQGYGYTF. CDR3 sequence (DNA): TGTGCCAGCAGCCCGGAGGGGGGGCAAGGCTATGGCTACACCTTC. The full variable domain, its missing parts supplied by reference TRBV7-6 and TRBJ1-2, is GAGVSQSPRYKVTKRGQDVALRCDPISGHVSLYWYRQALGQGPEFLTYFNYEAQQDKSGLPNDRFSAERPEGSISTLTIQRTEQRDSAMYRCASSPEGGQGYGYTFGSGTRLTVV.

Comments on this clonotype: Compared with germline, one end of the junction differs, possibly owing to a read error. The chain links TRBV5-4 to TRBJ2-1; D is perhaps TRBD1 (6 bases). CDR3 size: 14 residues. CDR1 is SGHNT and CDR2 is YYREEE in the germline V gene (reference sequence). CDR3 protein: CASSPSQGYYEQFF. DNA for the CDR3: TGTGCCAGCAGTCCCTCACAGGGCTACTATGAGCAGTTCTTC.

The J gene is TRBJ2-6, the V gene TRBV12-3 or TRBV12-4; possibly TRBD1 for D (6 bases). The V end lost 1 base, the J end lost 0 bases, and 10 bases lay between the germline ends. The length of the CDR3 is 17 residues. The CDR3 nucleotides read TGTGCCAGCAGTTTAGAGGGGGTCCGCTCTGGGGCCAACGTCCTGACTTTC. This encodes CASSLEGVRSGANVLTF.

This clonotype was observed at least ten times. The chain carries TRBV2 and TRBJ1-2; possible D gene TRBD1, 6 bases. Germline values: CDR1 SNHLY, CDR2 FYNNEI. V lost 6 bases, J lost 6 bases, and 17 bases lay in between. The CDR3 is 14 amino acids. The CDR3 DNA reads TGTGCCAGCAGGAACCCCCCAGGGGATGATGGCTACACCTTC. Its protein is CASRNPPGDDGYTF.

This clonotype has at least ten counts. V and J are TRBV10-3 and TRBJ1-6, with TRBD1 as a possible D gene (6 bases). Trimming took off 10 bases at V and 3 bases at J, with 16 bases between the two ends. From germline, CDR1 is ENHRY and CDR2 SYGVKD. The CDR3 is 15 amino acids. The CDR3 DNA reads TGTGCCAGCAAGGGGGGAAACAACTATAATTCACCCCTCCACTTT. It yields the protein CASKGGNNYNSPLHF.

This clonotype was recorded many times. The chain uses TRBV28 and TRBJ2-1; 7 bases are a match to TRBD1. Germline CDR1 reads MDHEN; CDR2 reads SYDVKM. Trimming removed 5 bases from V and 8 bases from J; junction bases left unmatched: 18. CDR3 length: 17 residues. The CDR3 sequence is CASSPLADRTPRDEQFF. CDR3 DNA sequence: TGTGCCAGCAGTCCCCTGGCGGACAGGACACCTCGGGATGAGCAGTTCTTC.

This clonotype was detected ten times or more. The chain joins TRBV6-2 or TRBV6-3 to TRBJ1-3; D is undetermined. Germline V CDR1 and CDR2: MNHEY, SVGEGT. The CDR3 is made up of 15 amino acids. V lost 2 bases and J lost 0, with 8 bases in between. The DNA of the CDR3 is TGTGCCAGCAGTTACACCGAGAGCTCTGGAAACACCATATATTTT. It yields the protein CASSYTESSGNTIYF.

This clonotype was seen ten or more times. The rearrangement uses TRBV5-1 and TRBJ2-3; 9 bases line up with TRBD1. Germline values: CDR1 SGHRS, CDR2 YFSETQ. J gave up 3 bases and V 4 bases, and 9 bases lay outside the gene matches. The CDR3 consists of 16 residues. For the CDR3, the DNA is TGCGCCAGCAGCACCAACAGGGGGCCCCAAACAGATACGCAGTATTTT. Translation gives CASSTNRGPQTDTQYF.

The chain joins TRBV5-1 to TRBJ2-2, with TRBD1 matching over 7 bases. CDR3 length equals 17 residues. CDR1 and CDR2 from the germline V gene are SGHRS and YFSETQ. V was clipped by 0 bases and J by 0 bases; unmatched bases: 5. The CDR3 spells CASSLATGNANTGELFF. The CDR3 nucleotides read TGCGCCAGCAGCTTGGCGACAGGGAACGCGAACACCGGGGAGCTGTTTTTT.

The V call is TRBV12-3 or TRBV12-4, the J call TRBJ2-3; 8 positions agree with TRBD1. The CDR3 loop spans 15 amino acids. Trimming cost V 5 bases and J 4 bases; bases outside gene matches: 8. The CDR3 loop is CASSARTGSADTQYF. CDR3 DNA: TGTGCCAGCAGTGCCCGGACAGGGTCGGCAGATACGCAGTATTTT.

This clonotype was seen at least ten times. The DNA for the CDR3 is TGTGCCAGCAGCACCATGGGCGCAGATACGCAGTATTTT. Its protein is CASSTMGADTQYF. This chain joins TRBV7-2 and TRBJ2-3, with D hard to call. CDR3 size: 13 residues. From germline, CDR1 is SGHTA and CDR2 FQGNSA. V was shortened by 5 bases and J by 4 bases, with 10 bases between the two germline ends.

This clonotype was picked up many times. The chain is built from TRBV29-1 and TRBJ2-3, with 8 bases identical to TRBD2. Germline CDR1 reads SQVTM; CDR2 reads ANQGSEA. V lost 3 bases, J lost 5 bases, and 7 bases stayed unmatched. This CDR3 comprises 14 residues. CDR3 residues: CSVEGAGGGDTQYF. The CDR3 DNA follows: TGCAGCGTTGAGGGAGCCGGGGGGGGAGATACGCAGTATTTT.

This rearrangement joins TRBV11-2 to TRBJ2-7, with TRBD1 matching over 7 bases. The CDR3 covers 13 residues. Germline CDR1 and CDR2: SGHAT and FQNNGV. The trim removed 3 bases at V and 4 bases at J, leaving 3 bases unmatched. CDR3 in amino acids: CASSLGQRYEQYV. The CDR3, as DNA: TGTGCCAGCAGCTTGGGACAGCGATACGAGCAGTACGTC.

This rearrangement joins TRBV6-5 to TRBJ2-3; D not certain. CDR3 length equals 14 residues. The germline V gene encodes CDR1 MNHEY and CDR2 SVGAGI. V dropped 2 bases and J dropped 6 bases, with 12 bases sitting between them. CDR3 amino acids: CASSYETPWDTQYF. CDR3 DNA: TGTGCCAGCAGTTACGAGACCCCGTGGGATACGCAGTATTTT.

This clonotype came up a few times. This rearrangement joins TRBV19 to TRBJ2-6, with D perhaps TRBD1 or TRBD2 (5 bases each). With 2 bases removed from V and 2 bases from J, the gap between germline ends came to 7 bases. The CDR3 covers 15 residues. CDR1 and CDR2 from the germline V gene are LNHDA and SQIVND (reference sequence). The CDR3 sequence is CASSIMGAGANVLTF. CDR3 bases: TGTGCCAGTAGTATAATGGGGGCTGGGGCCAACGTCCTGACTTTC.

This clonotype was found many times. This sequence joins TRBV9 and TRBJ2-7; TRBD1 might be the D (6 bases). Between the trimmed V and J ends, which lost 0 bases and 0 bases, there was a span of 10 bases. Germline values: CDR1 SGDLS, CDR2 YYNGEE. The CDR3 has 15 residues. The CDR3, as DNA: TGTGCCAGCAGCGTAGATACAGGGTACTCCTACGAGCAGTACTTC. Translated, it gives CASSVDTGYSYEQYF.

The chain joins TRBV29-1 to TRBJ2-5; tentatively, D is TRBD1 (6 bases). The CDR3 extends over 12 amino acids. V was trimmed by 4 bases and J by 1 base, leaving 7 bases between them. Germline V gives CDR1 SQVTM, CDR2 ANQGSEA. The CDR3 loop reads CSVGQAQETQYF. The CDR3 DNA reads TGCAGCGTTGGACAGGCCCAAGAGACCCAGTACTTC.

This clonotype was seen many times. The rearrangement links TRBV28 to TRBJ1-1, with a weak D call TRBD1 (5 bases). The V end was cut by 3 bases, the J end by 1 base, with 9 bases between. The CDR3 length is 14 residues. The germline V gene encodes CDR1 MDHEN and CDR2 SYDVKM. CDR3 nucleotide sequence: TGTGCCAGCAGTTTGCAGGGATGGAACACTGAAGCTTTCTTT. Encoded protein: CASSLQGWNTEAFF.

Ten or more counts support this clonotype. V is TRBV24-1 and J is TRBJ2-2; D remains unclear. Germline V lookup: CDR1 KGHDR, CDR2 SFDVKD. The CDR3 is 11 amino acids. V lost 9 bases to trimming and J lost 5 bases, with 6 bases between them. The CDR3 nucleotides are TGTGCCACCGAAGGGACCGGGGAGCTGTTTTTT. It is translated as CATEGTGELFF.

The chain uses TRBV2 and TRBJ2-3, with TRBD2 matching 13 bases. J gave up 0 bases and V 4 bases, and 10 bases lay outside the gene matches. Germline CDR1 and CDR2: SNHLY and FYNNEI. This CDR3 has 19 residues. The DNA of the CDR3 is TGTGCCAGCAGTGCACCCCGACTAGCGGGAGGCCTTAGCACAGATACGCAGTATTTT. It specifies CASSAPRLAGGLSTDTQYF. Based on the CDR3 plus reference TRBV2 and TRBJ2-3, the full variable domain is EPEVTQTPSHQVTQMGQEVILRCVPISNHLYFYWYRQILGQKVEFLVSFYNNEISEKSEIFDDQFSVERPDGSNFTLKIRSTKLEDSAMYFCASSAPRLAGGLSTDTQYFGPGTRLTVL.

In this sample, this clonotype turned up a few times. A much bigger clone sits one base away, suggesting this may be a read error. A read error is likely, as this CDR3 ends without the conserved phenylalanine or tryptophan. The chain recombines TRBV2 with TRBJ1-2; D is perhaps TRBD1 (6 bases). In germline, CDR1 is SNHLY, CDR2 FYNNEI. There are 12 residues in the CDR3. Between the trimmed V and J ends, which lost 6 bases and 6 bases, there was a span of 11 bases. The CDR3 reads CASRGTFDGYTL. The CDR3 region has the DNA TGTGCCAGCAGGGGGACATTTGATGGCTACACCCTC.

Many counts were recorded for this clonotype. The CDR3 sequence: CSARQGATNTGELFF. CDR3 sequence (DNA): TGCAGTGCTAGACAGGGGGCAACGAACACCGGGGAGCTGTTTTTT. The chain links TRBV20-1 to TRBJ2-2, with 8 bases that match TRBD1. V shed 2 bases, J shed 0 bases, and the junction held 2 bases outside the gene matches. Germline V lookup: CDR1 DFQATT, CDR2 SNEGSKA (reference sequence). The CDR3 runs 15 residues.

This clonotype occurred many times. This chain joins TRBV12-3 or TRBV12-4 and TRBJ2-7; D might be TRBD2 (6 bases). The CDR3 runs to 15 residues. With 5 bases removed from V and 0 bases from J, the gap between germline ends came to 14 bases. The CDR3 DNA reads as TGTGCCAGCAGTCTCAGGGACGGGAGCTCCTACGAGCAGTACTTC. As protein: CASSLRDGSSYEQYF.

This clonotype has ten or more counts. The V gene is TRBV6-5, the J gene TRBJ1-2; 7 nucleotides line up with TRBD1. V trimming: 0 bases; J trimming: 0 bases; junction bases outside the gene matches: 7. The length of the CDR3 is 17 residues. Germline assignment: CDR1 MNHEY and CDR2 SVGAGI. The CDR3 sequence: CASSYSPAGQSNYGYTF. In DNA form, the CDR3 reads TGTGCCAGCAGTTACTCCCCGGCGGGACAGTCTAACTATGGCTACACCTTC.

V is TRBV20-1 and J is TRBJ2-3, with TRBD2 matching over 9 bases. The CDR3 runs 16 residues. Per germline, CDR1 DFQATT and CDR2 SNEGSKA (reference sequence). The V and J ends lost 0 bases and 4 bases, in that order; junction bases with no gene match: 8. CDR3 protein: CSARDWRREGSDTQYF. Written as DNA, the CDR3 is TGCAGTGCTAGAGATTGGAGGCGGGAGGGATCAGATACGCAGTATTTT.